Sequencing of this T cell receptor beta chain was carried out in a study of chemoradiotherapy in HPV16-positive cancers. Looking at the study overall: Candidate HPV-specific T-cell clones and common TCR motifs came from functional assays in a couple of HPV16-positive patients. Regarding the study as a whole: Candidate HPV-specific clones and E7-related TCR motifs grew in tumor during treatment. For HPV16-positive patients, expanding HPV-responsive T cells associated with longer recurrence-free survival.

Repeated repertoire sampling spanned the course of chemoradiotherapy. A remark on this clone: The antigen remains unidentified.

Using immunoSEQ multiplex PCR, the repertoire was profiled, and TCRdb retains in-frame clones only, with some absent. Altogether 15,000 or so clones are present, 90% to 95% being singletons, with the ten largest covering 14%. The CDR3 has 14 residues. Per germline, CDR1 SGHVS and CDR2 FNYEAQ. The V segment lost 6 bases and the J segment 3 bases; nucleotides outside the gene matches: 7. The receptor was derived from a human donor with HPV-associated anogenital cancer. Specimen: blood, collected from a patient who underwent chemoradiotherapy. The genes are TRBV7-6 and TRBJ2-5; 7 bases align to TRBD1. CDR3 coding DNA: TGTGCCAGCAGACAAAGGGACAGCAAAGAGACCCAGTACTTC. Protein: CASRQRDSKETQYF.